Below, 19 T cell receptor beta chains from the same sample are listed, as sequenced in a study of CD8 T cells in ankylosing spondylitis. The antigens these receptors bind are not known. MiXCR, applied by TCRdb to the 5' RACE reads, yields one record per CDR3 protein. Of approximately 400,000 distinct CDR3 sequences in the sample, about 24% were seen once. The study, taken as a whole, reports: What seemed typical of ankylosing spondylitis blood was a TCR beta motif built from fewer than ten highly homologous variants.

The material sequenced was blood, either unsorted or a sorted T cell fraction (not recorded which). The receptor set was obtained from a male donor with ankylosing spondylitis.

This clonotype has a handful of counts. This sequence joins TRBV15 and TRBJ2-2; 10 bases align to TRBD1. CDR3 length: 16 amino acids. CDR1 LNHNV and CDR2 YYDKDF come from the germline V gene (reference sequence). Trimming cost V 4 bases and J 3 bases; bases outside gene matches: 5. The CDR3 nucleotides read TGTGCCACCAGCATGGACAGGGGGGAGTACACCGGGGAGCTGTTTTTT. It specifies CATSMDRGEYTGELFF.

The CDR3 DNA reads TGCGCCAGCAGCGTCGACAGGGCGGGTGGCTACACCTTC. It codes for CASSVDRAGGYTF. This chain joins TRBV5-1 and TRBJ1-2; 7 positions agree with TRBD1. V lost 4 bases and J lost 7; bases outside the gene matches: 7. Germline values: CDR1 SGHRS, CDR2 YFSETQ. The CDR3 is 13 amino acids.

This clonotype was seen a few times. This chain links TRBV12-3 or TRBV12-4 with TRBJ2-1; no definite D call. With 3 bases removed from V and 3 bases from J, the gap between germline ends came to 6 bases. The CDR3 is 13 amino acids. CDR3 bases: TGTGCCAGCAGTTTTCGATACTACAATGAGCAGTTCTTC. Translating it yields CASSFRYYNEQFF.

This clonotype was detected a few times. The J gene is TRBJ2-1, the V gene TRBV27; 11 nucleotides line up with TRBD1. With 7 bases clipped from V and 5 bases from J, the junction kept 4 bases outside the gene matches. The germline V gene has CDR1 MNHEY and CDR2 SMNVEV (reference sequence). The CDR3 is 14 amino acids. The DNA for the CDR3 is TGTGCCAGCAAAGAGGACAGGGGGCACAATGAGCAGTTCTTC. Its translation is CASKEDRGHNEQFF.

In the case of this clonotype: One junction end does not reproduce the germline sequence, and a read error may be involved. The chain couples TRBV4-2 to TRBJ2-3, with D unclear. The CDR3 length is 18 residues. Germline V CDR1 and CDR2: LGHNA, YNFKEQ. The CDR3, as DNA: TGTGCCAGCAGCGAAGAGATGTTCTCCAGGTCGGGCGCAGATACGCAGTATTTT. Its translation: CASSEEMFSRSGADTQYF.

This clonotype was observed a few times. The chain joins TRBV12-3 or TRBV12-4 to TRBJ2-2, with TRBD2 as a possible D gene (5 bases). V was pared by 5 bases and J by 4 bases, with 17 bases between. The CDR3 is 16 residues long. CDR3 protein: CASSPWTPSGTGELFF. In DNA form, the CDR3 reads TGTGCCAGCAGTCCGTGGACTCCCTCGGGCACCGGGGAGCTGTTTTTT.

This clonotype was recorded only once. V and J are TRBV20-1 and TRBJ2-1; the D gene is possibly TRBD1 (6 bases). Germline V CDR1 and CDR2: DFQATT, SNEGSKA (reference sequence). The CDR3 has 12 residues. CDR3 loop: CSPRGSYNEQFF. CDR3 DNA sequence: TGCAGCCCGAGGGGGTCTTACAATGAGCAGTTCTTC.

The J gene is TRBJ1-4, the V gene TRBV7-6, with 8 bases aligning to TRBD1. J was trimmed by 8 bases and V by 9 bases; bases with no gene match: 11. In germline, CDR1 is SGHVS, CDR2 FNYEAQ. The CDR3 has 14 amino acids. This CDR3 is CASTTGGLGEKLFF. As DNA, the CDR3 is TGTGCCAGTACCACAGGGGGACTTGGAGAAAAACTGTTTTTT.

This clonotype was seen ten or more times. CDR3 nucleotides: TGCAGTGCTAGGACGGGGAATCAGCCCCAGCATTTT. Its protein product is CSARTGNQPQHF. This sequence joins TRBV20-1 and TRBJ1-5, with D hard to call. Germline-derived CDR1 and CDR2 are DFQATT and SNEGSKA (reference sequence). CDR3 length equals 12 residues. Deletions cut 3 bases from V and 4 bases from J, with 7 bases between.

This clonotype appeared a few times. The chain joins TRBV4-1 to TRBJ1-4; 7 bases align to TRBD1. The CDR3 is 16 residues long. The germline V gene has CDR1 MGHRA and CDR2 YSYEKL. J gave up 8 bases and V 3 bases, and 12 bases lay outside the gene matches. The CDR3 loop is CASSHPRQGSPEKLFF. Written as DNA, the CDR3 is TGCGCCAGCAGCCACCCAAGACAGGGTTCTCCGGAAAAACTGTTTTTT.

This chain uses TRBV20-1 with TRBJ1-1; D might be TRBD1 (5 bases). CDR1 and CDR2 from the germline V gene are DFQATT and SNEGSKA (reference sequence). V was trimmed by 5 bases and J by 0 bases, leaving 13 bases between them. The CDR3 totals 14 residues. The CDR3 DNA sequence: TGCAGTGCTTTCCGGGGGGGGATGAACACTGAAGCTTTCTTT. Its protein product is CSAFRGGMNTEAFF.

This clonotype has only a few counts. The V call is TRBV10-3, the J call TRBJ2-7; 14 bases agree with TRBD2. This CDR3 comprises 16 residues. The V gene's germline CDR1 is ENHRY and CDR2 SYGVKD. Unmatched junction bases numbered 5, after V lost 3 bases and J lost 4 bases. The CDR3: CAISDPGLAGAYEQYV. The CDR3 DNA sequence: TGTGCCATCAGTGACCCGGGACTAGCGGGAGCGTACGAGCAGTACGTC.

V gene TRBV21-1 combines with J gene TRBJ2-1; the table's D call of TRBD1 was not tested on the DNA. TRBV21-1 is tagged as a pseudogene. The CDR3 spans 16 residues. DNA for the CDR3: TGTGCCCGCGGACAGGGGGGGACTGGCACCTACAATGAGCAGTTCTTC. Protein product: CARGQGGTGTYNEQFF.

CDR3 coding DNA: TGCAGTGCTCGGACTAGCGGGACCCACGATACGCAGTATTTT. It specifies CSARTSGTHDTQYF. V gene TRBV20-1 combines with J gene TRBJ2-3, with TRBD2 matching 12 bases. V lost 5 bases, J lost 6 bases, and 6 bases stayed unmatched. Germline V CDR1 and CDR2: DFQATT, SNEGSKA (reference sequence). The CDR3 covers 14 residues.

This sequence joins TRBV20-1 and TRBJ2-5, with D possibly TRBD2 on 6 matching bases. Per germline, CDR1 DFQATT and CDR2 SNEGSKA (reference sequence). V dropped 5 bases and J dropped 1 base, with 14 bases sitting between them. The CDR3 has 14 amino acids. This CDR3 reads CSASMGGTQETQYF. CDR3 sequence (DNA): TGCAGTGCTTCTATGGGAGGAACCCAAGAGACCCAGTACTTC.

The chain recombines TRBV2 with TRBJ2-1; D is possibly TRBD1 or TRBD2 (7 bases each). The germline V and J ends were trimmed by 8 bases and 7 bases, with 18 bases remaining between them. Germline CDR1 and CDR2: SNHLY and FYNNEI. CDR3 length: 14 residues. The CDR3 region has the DNA TGTGCCAGCCAGGGGGGGAGGGCGGAAAATGAGCAGTTCTTC. Translated: CASQGGRAENEQFF. The whole variable domain, filled in from reference TRBV2 and TRBJ2-1, reads EPEVTQTPSHQVTQMGQEVILRCVPISNHLYFYWYRQILGQKVEFLVSFYNNEISEKSEIFDDQFSVERPDGSNFTLKIRSTKLEDSAMYFCASQGGRAENEQFFGPGTRLTVL.

This clonotype was seen only a few times. The chain is built from TRBV7-6 and TRBJ2-2; D might be TRBD1 or TRBD2, each matching 6 bases. With 1 base removed from V and 1 base from J, the gap between germline ends came to 10 bases. This CDR3 has 16 amino acids. Germline CDR1 reads SGHVS; CDR2 reads FNYEAQ. CDR3 nucleotides: TGTGCCAGCAGCTTAGAGGGGGGAGTGAACACCGGGGAGCTGTTTTTT. Protein product: CASSLEGGVNTGELFF.

The rearrangement joins TRBV7-8 to TRBJ1-1, with D tentatively TRBD1 (5 bases). Trimming pared 5 bases from V and 1 base from J, leaving 14 bases between. Germline lookup yields CDR1 SGHVS and CDR2 FQNEAQ. The CDR3 is 15 amino acids. The CDR3 nucleotides are TGTGCCAGCAGCCAAAACCGGGGGGAGAACACTGAAGCTTTCTTT. This encodes CASSQNRGENTEAFF.

This chain joins TRBV20-1 and TRBJ2-1; the D gene is possibly TRBD2 (6 bases). Germline loops: CDR1 DFQATT, CDR2 SNEGSKA (reference sequence). Trimming removed 3 bases at V and 5 bases at J, with 17 bases between. This CDR3 has 15 residues. The CDR3 DNA reads as TGCAGTGCTAGGGGTGACGGGAGACTGAACAATGAGCAGTTCTTC. Its translation: CSARGDGRLNNEQFF.